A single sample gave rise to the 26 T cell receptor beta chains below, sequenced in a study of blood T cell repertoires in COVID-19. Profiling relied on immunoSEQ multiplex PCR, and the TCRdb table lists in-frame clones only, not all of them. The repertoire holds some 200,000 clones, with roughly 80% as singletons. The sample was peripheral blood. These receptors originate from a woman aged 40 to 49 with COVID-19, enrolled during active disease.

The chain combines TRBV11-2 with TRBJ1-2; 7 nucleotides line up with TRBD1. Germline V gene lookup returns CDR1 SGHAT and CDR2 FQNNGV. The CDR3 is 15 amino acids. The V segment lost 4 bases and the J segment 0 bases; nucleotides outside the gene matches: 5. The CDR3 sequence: CASSSRQGANYGYTF. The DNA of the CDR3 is TGTGCCAGCAGCTCCAGACAGGGAGCTAACTATGGCTACACCTTC.

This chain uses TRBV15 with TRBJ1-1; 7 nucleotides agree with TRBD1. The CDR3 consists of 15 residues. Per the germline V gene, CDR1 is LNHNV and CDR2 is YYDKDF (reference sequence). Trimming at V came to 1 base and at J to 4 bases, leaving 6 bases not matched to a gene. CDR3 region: CATSRATGMFTEAFF. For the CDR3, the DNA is TGTGCCACCAGCAGAGCGACAGGGATGTTCACTGAAGCTTTCTTT.

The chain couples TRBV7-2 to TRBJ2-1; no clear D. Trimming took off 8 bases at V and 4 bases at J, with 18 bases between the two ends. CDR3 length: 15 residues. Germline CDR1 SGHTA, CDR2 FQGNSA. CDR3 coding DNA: TGTGCCAGCGCCCTCGGTGGCGGCGAGTACAATGAGCAGTTCTTC. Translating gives CASALGGGEYNEQFF.

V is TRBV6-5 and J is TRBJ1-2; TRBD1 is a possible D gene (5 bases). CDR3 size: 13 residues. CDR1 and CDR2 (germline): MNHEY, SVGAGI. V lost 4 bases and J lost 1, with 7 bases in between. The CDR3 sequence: CASSFQGNYGYTF. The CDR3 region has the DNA TGTGCCAGCAGTTTCCAGGGTAACTATGGCTACACCTTC.

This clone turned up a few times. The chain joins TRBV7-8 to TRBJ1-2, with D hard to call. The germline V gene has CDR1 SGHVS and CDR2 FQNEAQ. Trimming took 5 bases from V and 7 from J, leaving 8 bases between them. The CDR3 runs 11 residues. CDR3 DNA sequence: TGTGCCAGCAGCGCGACTGGTGGCTACACCTTC. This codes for CASSATGGYTF. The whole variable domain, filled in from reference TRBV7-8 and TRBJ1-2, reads GAGVSQSPRYKVAKRGQDVALRCDPISGHVSLFWYQQALGQGPEFLTYFQNEAQLDKSGLPSDRFFAERPEGSVSTLKIQRTQQEDSAVYLCASSATGGYTFGSGTRLTVV.

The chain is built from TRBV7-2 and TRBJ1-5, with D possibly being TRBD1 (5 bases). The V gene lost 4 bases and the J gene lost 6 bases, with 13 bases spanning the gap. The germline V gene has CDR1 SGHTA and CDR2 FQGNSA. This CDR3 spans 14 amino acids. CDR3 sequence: CASSSHLGVQPQHF. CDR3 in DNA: TGTGCCAGCAGCTCCCACCTAGGGGTTCAGCCCCAGCATTTT.

The CDR3 sequence: CASSLTGGEQYF. The DNA of the CDR3 is TGCGCCAGCAGCCTCACAGGGGGCGAGCAGTACTTC. The chain has TRBV5-1 and TRBJ2-7; the match to TRBD1 covers 8 bases. CDR3 length: 12 amino acids. V dropped 4 bases and J dropped 6; count of bases not matched to a gene: 3. Germline values: CDR1 SGHRS, CDR2 YFSETQ.

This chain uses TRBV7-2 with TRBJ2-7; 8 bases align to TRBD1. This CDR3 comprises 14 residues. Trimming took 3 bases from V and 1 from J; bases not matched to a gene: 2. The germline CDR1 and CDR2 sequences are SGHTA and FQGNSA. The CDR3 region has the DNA TGTGCCAGCAGCTTTGACAGGGGATCCTACGAGCAGTACTTC. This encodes CASSFDRGSYEQYF.

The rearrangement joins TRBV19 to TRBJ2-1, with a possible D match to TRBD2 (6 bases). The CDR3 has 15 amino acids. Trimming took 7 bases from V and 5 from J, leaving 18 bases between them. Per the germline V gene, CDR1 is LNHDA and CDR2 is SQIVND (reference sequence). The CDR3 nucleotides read TGTGCCAGTACCCCCGTTCGTGCGGGAAACAATGAGCAGTTCTTC. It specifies CASTPVRAGNNEQFF.

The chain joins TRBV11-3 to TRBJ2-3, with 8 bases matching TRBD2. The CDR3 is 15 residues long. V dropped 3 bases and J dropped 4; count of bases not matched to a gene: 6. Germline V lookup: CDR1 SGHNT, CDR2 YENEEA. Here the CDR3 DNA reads TGTGCCAGCAGCTTCGGGACTAGAGGAGCAGATACGCAGTATTTT. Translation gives CASSFGTRGADTQYF. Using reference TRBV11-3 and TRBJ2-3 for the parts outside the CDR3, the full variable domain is EAGVVQSPRYKIIEKKQPVAFWCNPISGHNTLYWYLQNLGQGPELLIRYENEEAVDDSQLPKDRFSAERLKGVDSTLKIQPAELGDSAVYLCASSFGTRGADTQYFGPGTRLTVL.

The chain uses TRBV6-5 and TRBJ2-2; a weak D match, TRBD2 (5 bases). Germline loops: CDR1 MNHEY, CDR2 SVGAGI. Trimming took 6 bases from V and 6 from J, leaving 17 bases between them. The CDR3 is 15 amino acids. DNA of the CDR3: TGTGCCAGCAGCAAAGGTCTGGGGAGAGCCGGGGAGCTGTTTTTT. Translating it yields CASSKGLGRAGELFF.

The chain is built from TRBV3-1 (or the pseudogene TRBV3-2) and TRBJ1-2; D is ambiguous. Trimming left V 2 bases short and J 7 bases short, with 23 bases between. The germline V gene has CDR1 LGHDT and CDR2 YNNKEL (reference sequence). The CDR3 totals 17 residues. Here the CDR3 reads CASSQSLAYTGGVGYTF. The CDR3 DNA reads TGTGCCAGCAGCCAATCCCTTGCCTACACGGGTGGAGTTGGCTACACCTTC.

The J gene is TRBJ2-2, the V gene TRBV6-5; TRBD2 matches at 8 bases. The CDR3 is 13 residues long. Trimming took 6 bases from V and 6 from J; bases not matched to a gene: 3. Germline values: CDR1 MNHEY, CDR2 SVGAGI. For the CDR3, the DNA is TGTGCCAGCAGAGTAGCGGGACCCGGGGAGCTGTTTTTT. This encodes CASRVAGPGELFF.

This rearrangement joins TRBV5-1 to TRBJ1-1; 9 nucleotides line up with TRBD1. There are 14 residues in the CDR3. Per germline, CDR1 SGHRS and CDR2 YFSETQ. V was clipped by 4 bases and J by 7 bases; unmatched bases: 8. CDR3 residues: CASSPGGTGREAFF. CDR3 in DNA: TGCGCCAGCAGCCCCGGAGGGACAGGGCGTGAAGCTTTCTTT.

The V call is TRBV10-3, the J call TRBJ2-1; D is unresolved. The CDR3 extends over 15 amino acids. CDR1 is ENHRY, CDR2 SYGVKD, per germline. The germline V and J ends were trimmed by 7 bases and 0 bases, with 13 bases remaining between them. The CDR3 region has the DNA TGTGCCATCAACGACTTAGTTGGCTCCTACAATGAGCAGTTCTTC. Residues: CAINDLVGSYNEQFF.

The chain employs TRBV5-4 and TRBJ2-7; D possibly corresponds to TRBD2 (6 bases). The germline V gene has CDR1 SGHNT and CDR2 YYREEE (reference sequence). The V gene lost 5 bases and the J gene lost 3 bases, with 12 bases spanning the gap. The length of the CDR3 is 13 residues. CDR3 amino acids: CASRTPGGYEQYF. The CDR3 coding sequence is TGTGCCAGCAGAACCCCCGGGGGCTACGAGCAGTACTTC.

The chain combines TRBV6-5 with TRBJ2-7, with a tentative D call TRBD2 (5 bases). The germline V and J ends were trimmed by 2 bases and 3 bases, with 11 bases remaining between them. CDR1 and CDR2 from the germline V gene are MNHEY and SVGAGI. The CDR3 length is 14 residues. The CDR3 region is CASSYGTRDYEQYF. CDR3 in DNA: TGTGCCAGCAGTTACGGTACCCGGGACTACGAGCAGTACTTC.

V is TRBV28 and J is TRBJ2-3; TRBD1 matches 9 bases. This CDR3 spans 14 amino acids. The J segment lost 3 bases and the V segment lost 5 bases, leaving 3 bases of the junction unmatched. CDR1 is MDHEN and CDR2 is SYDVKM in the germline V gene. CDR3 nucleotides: TGTGCCAGCAGTACGGGACAGGGAACAGATACGCAGTATTTT. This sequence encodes CASSTGQGTDTQYF.

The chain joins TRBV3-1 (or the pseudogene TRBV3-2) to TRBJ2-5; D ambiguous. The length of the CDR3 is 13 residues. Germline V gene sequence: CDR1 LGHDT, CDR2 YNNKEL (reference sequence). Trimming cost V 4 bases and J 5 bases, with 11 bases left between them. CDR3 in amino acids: CASSPPSPETQYF. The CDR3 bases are TGTGCCAGCAGCCCTCCTAGTCCTGAGACCCAGTACTTC.

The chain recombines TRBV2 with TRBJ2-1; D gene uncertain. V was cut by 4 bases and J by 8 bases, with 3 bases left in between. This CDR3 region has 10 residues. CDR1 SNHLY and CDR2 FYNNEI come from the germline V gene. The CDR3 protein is CASSVYEQFF. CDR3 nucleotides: TGTGCCAGCAGTGTCTATGAGCAGTTCTTC.

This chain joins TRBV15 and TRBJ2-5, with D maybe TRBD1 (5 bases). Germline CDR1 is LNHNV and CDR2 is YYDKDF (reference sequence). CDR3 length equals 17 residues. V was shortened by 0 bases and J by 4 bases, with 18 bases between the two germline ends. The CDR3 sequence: CATSRDPQTDMGETQYF. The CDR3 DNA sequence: TGTGCCACCAGCAGAGATCCCCAAACGGACATGGGAGAGACCCAGTACTTC.

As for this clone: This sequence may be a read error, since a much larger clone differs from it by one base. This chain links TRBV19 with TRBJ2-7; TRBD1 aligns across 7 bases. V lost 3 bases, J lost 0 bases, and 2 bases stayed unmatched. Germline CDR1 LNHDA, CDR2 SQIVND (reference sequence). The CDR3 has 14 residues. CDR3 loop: CASSMTGSSYEQYF. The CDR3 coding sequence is TGTGCCAGTAGTATGACAGGGAGCTCCTACGAGCAGTACTTC.

CDR3 sequence reads: CASSTSWSSYNEQFF. The CDR3 DNA sequence: TGTGCCAGCAGCACCAGCTGGAGCTCCTACAATGAGCAGTTCTTC. The chain uses TRBV7-3 and TRBJ2-1; the D is unclear. This CDR3 is built from 15 residues. Trimming took 5 bases from V and 0 from J, leaving 11 bases between them. CDR1 is SGHTA, CDR2 FQGTGA, per germline. Supplemented by reference TRBV7-3 and TRBJ2-1, the full variable domain reads GAGVSQTPSNKVTEKGKYVELRCDPISGHTALYWYRQSLGQGPEFLIYFQGTGAADDSGLPNDRFFAVRPEGSVSTLKIQRTERGDSAVYLCASSTSWSSYNEQFFGPGTRLTVL.

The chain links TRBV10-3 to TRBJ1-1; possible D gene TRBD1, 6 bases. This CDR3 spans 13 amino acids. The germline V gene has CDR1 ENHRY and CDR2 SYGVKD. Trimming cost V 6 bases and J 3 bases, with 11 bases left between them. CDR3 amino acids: CAIRSQGDTEAFF. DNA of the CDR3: TGTGCCATCAGATCACAGGGAGACACTGAAGCTTTCTTT.

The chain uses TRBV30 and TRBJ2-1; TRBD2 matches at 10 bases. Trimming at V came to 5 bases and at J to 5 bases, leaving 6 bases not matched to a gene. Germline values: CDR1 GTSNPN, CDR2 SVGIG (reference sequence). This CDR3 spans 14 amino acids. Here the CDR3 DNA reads TGTGCCTGGGGTGGACTAGCGGCGAACAATGAGCAGTTCTTC. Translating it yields CAWGGLAANNEQFF.

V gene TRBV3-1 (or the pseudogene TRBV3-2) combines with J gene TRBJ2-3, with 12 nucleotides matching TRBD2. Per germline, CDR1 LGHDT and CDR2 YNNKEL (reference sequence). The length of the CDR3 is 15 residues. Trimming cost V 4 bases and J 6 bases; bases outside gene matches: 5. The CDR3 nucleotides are TGTGCCAGCAGCCCTAGCGGGAGGGCTTTTGATACGCAGTATTTT. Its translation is CASSPSGRAFDTQYF.